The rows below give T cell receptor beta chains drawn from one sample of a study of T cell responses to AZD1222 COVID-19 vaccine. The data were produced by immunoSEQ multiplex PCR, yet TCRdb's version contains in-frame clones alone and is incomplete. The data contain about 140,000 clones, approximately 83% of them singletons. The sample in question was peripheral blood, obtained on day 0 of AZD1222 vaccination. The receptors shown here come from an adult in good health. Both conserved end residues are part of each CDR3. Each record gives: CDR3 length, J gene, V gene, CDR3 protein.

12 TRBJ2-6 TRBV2 CASRQGGNVLTF
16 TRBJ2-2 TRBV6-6 CASSYTGTVNTGELFF
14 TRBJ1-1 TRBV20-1 CSASLQGTDTEAFF
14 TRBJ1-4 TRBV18 CASSPLGNTEKLFF
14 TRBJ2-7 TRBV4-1 CASSQDLLAYEQYF
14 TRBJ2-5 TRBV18 CASSPQSSQETQYF
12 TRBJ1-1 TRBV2 CASRQGDTEAFF
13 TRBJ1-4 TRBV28 CASSKGTNEKLFF
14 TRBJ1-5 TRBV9 CASSLTGGDQPQHF
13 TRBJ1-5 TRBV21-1 CASRDLAHQPQHF
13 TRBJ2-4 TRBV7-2 CASSYETGNIQYF
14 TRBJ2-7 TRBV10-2 CASSESFGSYEQYF
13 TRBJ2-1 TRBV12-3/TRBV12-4 CASSFGGSGEQFF
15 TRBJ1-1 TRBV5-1 CASSLAISSGTEAFF
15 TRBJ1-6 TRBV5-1 CASSLDPARGSPLHF
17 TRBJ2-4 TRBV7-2 CASSFSPSSLVKNIQYF
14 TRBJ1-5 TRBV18 CASSPGEAYQPQHF
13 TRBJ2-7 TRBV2 CASTAGPTYEQYF
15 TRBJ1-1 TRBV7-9 CASSYLGGLNTEAFF
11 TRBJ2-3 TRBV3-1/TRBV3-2 CASSPGNTQYF
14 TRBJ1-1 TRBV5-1 CASSMGQGYTEAFF
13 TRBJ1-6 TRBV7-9 CASSFISASPLHF
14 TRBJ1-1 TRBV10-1 CASSPGQGNTEAFF
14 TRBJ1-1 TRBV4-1 CASSHGDRNTEAFF
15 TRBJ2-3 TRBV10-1 CASSDRDRAGDTQYF
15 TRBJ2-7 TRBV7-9 CASSFTAPSSYEQYF
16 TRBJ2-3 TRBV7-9 CASSLRLEGYTDTQYF
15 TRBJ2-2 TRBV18 CASSPKTGGTGELFF
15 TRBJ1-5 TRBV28 CASSRETGVTQPQHF
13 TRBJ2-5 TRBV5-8 CASSLGDQETQYF
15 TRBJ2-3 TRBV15 CATKTSGGSTDTQYF
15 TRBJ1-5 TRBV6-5 CASSDTGLGNQPQHF
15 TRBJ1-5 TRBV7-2 CASSPRTGSNQPQHF
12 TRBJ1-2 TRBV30 CAWSLGVGGYTF
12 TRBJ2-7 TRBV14 CASSHDPYEQYF
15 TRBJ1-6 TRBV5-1 CASSPFGADNSPLHF
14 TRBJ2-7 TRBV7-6 CASSLGTGAYEQYF
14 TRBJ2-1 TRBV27 CASSFLAGDNEQFF
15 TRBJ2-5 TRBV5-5 CASSFSGGLQETQYF
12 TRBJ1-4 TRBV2 CASRTDLGKLFF
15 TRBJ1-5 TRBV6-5 CASSSPDRGNQPQHF
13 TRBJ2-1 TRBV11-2 CASSTGTYNEQFF
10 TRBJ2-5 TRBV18 CASGEETQYF
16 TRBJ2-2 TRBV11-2 CASSFTSGRAAGELFF
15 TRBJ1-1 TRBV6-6 CASSYSGQVSTEAFF
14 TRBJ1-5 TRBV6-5 CASIPGQGFQPQHF
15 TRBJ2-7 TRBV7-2 CASSLSSGTGGRQYF
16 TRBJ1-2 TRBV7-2 CASSSTGTLGAYGYTF
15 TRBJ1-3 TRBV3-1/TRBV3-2 CASGEPNRAGNTIYF
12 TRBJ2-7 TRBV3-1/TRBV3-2 CASSQADSEQYF
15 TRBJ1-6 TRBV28 CASRVLQGLNSPLHF
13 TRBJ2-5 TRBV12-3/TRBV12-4 CASSLEGGETQYF
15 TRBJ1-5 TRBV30 CAWSPHVDSNQPQHF
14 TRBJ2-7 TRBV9 CASSVNQGTYEQYF
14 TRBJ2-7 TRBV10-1 CASSELQGTYEQYF
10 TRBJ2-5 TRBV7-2 CASSLETQYF
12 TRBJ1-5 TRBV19 CASCLTNQPQHF